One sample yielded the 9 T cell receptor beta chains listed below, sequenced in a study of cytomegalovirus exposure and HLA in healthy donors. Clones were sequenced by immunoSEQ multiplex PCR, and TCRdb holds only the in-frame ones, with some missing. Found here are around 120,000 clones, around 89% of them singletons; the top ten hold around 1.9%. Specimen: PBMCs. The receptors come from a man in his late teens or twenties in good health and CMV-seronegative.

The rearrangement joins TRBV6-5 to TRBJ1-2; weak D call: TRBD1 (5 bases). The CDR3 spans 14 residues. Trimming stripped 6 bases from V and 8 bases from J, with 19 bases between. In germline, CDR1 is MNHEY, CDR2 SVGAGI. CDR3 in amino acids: CASSGGTDEYGYTF. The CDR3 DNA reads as TGTGCCAGCAGCGGGGGGACGGATGAGTACGGCTACACCTTC.

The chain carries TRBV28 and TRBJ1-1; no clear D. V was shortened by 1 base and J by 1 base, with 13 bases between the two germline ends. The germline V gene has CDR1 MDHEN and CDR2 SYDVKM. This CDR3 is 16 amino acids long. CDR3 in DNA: TGTGCCAGCAGTTTATTACGACTCTCCAAGAACACTGAAGCTTTCTTT. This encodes CASSLLRLSKNTEAFF.

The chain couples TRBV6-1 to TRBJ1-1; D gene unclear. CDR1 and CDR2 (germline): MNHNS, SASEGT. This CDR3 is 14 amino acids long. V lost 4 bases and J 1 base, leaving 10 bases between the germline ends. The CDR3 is CASSVVAENTEAFF. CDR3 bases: TGTGCCAGCAGTGTCGTCGCGGAGAACACTGAAGCTTTCTTT.

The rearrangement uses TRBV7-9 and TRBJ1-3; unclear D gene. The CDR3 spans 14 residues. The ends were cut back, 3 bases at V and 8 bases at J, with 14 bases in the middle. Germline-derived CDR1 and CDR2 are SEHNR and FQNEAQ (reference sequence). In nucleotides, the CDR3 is TGTGCCAGCAGCTTGGGAGGAGGCTACGACACCATATATTTT. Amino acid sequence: CASSLGGGYDTIYF.

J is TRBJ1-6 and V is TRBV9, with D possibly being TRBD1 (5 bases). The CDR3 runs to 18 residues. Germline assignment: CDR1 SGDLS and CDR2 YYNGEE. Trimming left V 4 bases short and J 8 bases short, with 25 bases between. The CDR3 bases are TGTGCCAGCAGCTCACGAAGGGTGGGGGACTTCCTTGATTCACCCCTCCACTTT. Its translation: CASSSRRVGDFLDSPLHF.

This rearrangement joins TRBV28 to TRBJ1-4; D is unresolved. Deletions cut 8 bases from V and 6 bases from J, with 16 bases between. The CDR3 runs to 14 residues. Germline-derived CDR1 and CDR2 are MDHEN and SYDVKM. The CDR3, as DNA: TGTGCCAGCCTCGGTTGGGGAGATGATGAAAAACTGTTTTTT. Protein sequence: CASLGWGDDEKLFF.

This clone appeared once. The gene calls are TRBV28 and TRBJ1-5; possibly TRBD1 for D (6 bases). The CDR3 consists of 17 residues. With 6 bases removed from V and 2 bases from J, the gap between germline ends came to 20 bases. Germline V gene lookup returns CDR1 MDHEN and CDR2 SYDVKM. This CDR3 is CASRRGREYPGNQPQHF. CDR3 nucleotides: TGTGCCAGCAGGCGGGGGCGGGAGTATCCTGGCAATCAGCCCCAGCATTTT.

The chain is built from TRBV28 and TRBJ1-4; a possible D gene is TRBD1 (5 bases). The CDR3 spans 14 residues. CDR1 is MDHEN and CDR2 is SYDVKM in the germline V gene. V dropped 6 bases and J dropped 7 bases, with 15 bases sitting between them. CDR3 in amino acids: CASSPGLLSEKLFF. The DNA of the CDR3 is TGTGCCAGCAGCCCGGGACTCTTAAGTGAAAAACTGTTTTTT.

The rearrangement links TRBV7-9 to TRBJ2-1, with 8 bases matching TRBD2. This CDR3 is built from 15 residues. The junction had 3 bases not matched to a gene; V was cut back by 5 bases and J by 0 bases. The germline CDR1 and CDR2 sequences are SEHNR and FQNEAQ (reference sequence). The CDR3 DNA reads TGTGCCAGCAGCCCGAGCGGGAGCTCCTACAATGAGCAGTTCTTC. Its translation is CASSPSGSSYNEQFF. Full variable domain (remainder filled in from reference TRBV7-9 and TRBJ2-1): DTGVSQNPRHKITKRGQNVTFRCDPISEHNRLYWYRQTLGQGPEFLTYFQNEAQLEKSRLLSDRFSAERPKGSFSTLEIQRTEQGDSAMYLCASSPSGSSYNEQFFGPGTRLTVL.